This T cell receptor (beta chain) was profiled in a study of shared T cell receptors in the human thymus. V was trimmed by 5 bases and J by 8 bases, leaving 16 bases between them. Germline V lookup: CDR1 LGHNA, CDR2 YSLEER. This CDR3 contains 14 residues. Assay: immunoSEQ multiplex PCR; the TCRdb copy retains only in-frame clones and omits some. The data show hundreds of thousands of clones, with approximately 78% seen just once and around 0.013% held by the top ten. These data are also associated with another study on human thymus T cells. Per that study: The donor group consisted of healthy Finnish infants who were having corrective surgery for congenital heart defects. Resections obtained during corrective heart surgery supplied the thymus tissue. Thymic and blood repertoires seemed to favor certain V and J genes. Unrelated individuals had highly overlapping thymic repertoires, as reported in related research.

Sequenced sample: thymocytes. This chain joins TRBV4-3 and TRBJ2-4; perhaps TRBD1 as D (5 bases). This TCR was sampled from a boy in the first two years of life with a congenital heart defect. This CDR3 is CASSLAWGRYIQYF. The CDR3 nucleotides are TGCGCCAGCAGCTTGGCCTGGGGCCGGTACATTCAGTACTTC.